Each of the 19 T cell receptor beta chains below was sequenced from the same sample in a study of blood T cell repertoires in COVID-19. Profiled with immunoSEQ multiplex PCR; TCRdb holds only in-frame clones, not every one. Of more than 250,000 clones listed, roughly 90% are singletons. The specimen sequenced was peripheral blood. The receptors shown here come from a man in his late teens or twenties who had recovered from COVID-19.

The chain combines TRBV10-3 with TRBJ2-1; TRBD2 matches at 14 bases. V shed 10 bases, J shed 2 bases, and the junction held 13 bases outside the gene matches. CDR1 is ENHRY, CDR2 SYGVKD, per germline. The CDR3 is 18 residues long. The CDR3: CATVDPGTSGSPYNEQFF. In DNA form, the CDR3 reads TGTGCCACCGTGGACCCCGGGACTAGCGGGAGTCCCTACAATGAGCAGTTCTTC.

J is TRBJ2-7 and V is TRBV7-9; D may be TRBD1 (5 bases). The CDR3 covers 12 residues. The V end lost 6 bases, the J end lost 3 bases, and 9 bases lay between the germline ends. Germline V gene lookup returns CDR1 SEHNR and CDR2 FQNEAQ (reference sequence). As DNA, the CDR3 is TGTGCCAGCAGAGGGGTTCACTACGAGCAGTACTTC. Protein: CASRGVHYEQYF.

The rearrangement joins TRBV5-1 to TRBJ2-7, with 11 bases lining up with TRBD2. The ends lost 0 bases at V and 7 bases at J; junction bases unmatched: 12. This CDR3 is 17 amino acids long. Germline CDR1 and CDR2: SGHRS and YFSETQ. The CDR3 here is CASSLDVAGGPLGEQYF. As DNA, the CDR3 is TGCGCCAGCAGCTTGGATGTAGCGGGAGGGCCATTGGGGGAGCAGTACTTC.

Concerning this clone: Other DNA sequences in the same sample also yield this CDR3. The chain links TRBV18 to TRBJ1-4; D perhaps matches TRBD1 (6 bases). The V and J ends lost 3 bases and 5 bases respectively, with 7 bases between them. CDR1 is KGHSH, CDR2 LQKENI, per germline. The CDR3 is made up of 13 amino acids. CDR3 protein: CASSPGQNEKLFF. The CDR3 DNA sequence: TGTGCCAGCTCACCGGGACAAAATGAAAAACTGTTTTTT.

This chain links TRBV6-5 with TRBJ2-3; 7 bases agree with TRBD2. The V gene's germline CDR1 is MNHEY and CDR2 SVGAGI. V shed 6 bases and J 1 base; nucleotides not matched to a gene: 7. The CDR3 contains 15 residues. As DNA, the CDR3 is TGTGCCAGCAGCCCGCTAAGCGGGGGCACAGATACGCAGTATTTT. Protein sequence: CASSPLSGGTDTQYF.

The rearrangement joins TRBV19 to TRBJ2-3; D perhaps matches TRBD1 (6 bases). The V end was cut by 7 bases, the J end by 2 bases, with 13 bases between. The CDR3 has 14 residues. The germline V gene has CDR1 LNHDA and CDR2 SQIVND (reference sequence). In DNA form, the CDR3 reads TGTGCCAGTACAAAGGACAGTCTCACAGATACGCAGTATTTT. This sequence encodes CASTKDSLTDTQYF.

CDR3 amino acids: CASSPQGAPVPEAFF. CDR3 nucleotide sequence: TGTGCCAGCTCACCACAGGGGGCACCGGTTCCTGAAGCTTTCTTT. J is TRBJ1-1 and V is TRBV18; 7 bases fit TRBD1. Germline CDR1 is KGHSH and CDR2 is LQKENI. Trimming removed 1 base from V and 6 bases from J; junction bases left unmatched: 8. The CDR3 is 15 amino acids.

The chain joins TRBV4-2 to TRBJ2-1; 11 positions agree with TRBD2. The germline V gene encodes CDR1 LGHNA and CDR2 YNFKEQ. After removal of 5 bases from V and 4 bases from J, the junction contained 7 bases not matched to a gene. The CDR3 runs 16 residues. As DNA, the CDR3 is TGTGCCAGCAGCGGAAGCGGGACTAGCGGTTACAATGAGCAGTTCTTC. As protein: CASSGSGTSGYNEQFF.

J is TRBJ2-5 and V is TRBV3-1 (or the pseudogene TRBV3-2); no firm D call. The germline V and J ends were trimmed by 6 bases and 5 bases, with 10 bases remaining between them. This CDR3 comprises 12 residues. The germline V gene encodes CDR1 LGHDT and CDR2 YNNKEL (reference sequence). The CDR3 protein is CASSLIRETQYF. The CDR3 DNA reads TGTGCCAGCAGTCTGATCAGGGAGACCCAGTACTTC.

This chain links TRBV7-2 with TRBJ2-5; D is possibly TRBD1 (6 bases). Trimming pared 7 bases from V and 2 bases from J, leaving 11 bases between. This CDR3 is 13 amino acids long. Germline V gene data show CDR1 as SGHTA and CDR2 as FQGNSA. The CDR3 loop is CASKRGFQETQYF. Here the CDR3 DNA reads TGTGCCAGCAAAAGGGGGTTTCAAGAGACCCAGTACTTC.

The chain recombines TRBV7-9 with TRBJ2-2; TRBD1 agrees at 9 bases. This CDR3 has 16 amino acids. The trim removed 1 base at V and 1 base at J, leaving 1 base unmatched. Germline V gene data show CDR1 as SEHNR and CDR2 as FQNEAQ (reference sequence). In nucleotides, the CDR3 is TGTGCCAGCAGCTTAGGGGGACAGGGGAACACCGGGGAGCTGTTTTTT. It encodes CASSLGGQGNTGELFF.

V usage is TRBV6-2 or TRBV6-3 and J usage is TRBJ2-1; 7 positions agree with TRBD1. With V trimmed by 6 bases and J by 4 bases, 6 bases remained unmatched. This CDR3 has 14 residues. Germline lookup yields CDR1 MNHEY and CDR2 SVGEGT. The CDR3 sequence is CASSPGTAYNEQFF. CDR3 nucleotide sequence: TGTGCCAGCAGCCCCGGGACAGCTTACAATGAGCAGTTCTTC.

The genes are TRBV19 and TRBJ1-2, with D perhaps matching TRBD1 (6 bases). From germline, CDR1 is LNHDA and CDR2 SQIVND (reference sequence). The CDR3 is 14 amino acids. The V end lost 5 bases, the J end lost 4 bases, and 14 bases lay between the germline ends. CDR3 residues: CASSLRGAGYGYTF. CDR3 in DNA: TGTGCCAGTAGTCTGCGGGGGGCTGGCTATGGCTACACCTTC. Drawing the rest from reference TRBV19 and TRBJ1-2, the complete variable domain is DGGITQSPKYLFRKEGQNVTLSCEQNLNHDAMYWYRQDPGQGLRLIYYSQIVNDFQKGDIAEGYSVSREKKESFPLTVTSAQKNPTAFYLCASSLRGAGYGYTFGSGTRLTVV.

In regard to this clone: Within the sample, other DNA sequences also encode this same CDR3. The CDR3, as DNA: TGTGCCAGCAGCTCACAGGGGGACACTGAAGCTTTCTTT. It translates to CASSSQGDTEAFF. This chain connects TRBV7-2 to TRBJ1-1; the match to TRBD1 covers 8 bases. V lost 4 bases, J lost 3 bases, and 1 base stayed unmatched. The length of the CDR3 is 13 residues. Germline V gene lookup returns CDR1 SGHTA and CDR2 FQGNSA.

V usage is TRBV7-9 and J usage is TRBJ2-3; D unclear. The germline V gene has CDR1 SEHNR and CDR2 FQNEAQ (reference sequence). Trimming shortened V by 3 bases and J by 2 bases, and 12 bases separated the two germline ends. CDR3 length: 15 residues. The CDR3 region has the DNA TGTGCCAGCAGCTTGAAGACTTCGACCACAGATACGCAGTATTTT. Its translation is CASSLKTSTTDTQYF.

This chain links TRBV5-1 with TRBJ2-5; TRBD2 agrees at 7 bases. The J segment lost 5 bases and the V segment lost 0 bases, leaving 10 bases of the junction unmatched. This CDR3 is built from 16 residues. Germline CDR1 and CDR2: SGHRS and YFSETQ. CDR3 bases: TGCGCCAGCAGCTTGGGCCCCTCGGGGGGTGGGGAGACCCAGTACTTC. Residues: CASSLGPSGGGETQYF.

The CDR3 spells CASSVGLSSGNTIYF. DNA for the CDR3: TGTGCCAGCAGCGTAGGACTTTCCTCTGGAAACACCATATATTTT. The chain combines TRBV5-5 with TRBJ1-3; no definite D call. Germline V lookup: CDR1 SGHKS, CDR2 YYEKEE (reference sequence). The CDR3 sequence is 15 residues long. Trimming took 4 bases from V and 0 from J, leaving 11 bases between them.

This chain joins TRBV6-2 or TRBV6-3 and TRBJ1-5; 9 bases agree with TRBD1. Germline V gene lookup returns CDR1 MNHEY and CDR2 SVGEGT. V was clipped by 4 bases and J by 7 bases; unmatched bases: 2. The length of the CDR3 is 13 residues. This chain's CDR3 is CASSWTGDQPQHF. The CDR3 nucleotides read TGTGCCAGCAGTTGGACAGGGGACCAGCCCCAGCATTTT.

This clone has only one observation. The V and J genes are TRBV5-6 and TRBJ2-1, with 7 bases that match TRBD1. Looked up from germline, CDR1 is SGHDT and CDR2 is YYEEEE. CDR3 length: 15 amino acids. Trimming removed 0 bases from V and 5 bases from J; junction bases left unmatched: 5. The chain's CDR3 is CASSLAAGGHNEQFF. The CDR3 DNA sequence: TGTGCCAGCAGCTTGGCCGCAGGGGGACACAATGAGCAGTTCTTC.